This entry lists 14 T cell receptor beta chains sequenced from one sample in a study of T cells in Graves' hyperthyroidism and ophthalmopathy. Amplified TCR beta CDR3 regions came from RNA transcripts. TCR CDR3 regions were first amplified by RT-PCR with HTBI primers. Using its own MiXCR run on the multiplex PCR reads, TCRdb lists one record per CDR3 protein. The data show around 690,000 distinct CDR3 sequences, 17% seen once. Sequencing was done on a sample of blood. The receptors derive from a man in his forties or fifties with Graves' hyperthyroidism.

Many counts were recorded for this clonotype. This chain uses TRBV2 with TRBJ1-4, with no clear D. Germline V lookup: CDR1 SNHLY, CDR2 FYNNEI. V gave up 6 bases and J gave up 3 bases, with 14 bases separating them. The CDR3 totals 15 residues. The CDR3 DNA follows: TGTGCCAGCAGCCCAATGACCGCTCCTAATGAAAAACTGTTTTTT. It encodes CASSPMTAPNEKLFF.

This clonotype was seen many times. The chain uses TRBV27 and TRBJ2-3; the D is unclear. The length of the CDR3 is 12 residues. Per the germline V gene, CDR1 is MNHEY and CDR2 is SMNVEV (reference sequence). V lost 5 bases, J lost 6 bases, and 9 bases lay in between. This CDR3 is CASSTHRDTQYF. CDR3 bases: TGTGCCAGCAGTACCCATCGGGATACGCAGTATTTT.

Concerning this clonotype: A clone one base away is much larger, so this may be a read error. The chain has TRBV27 and TRBJ1-2; D ambiguous. The germline gives CDR1 MNHEY, CDR2 SMNVEV (reference sequence). The CDR3 is 15 amino acids. The CDR3 coding sequence is TGTGCCAGCAGTGGCCTGGCAGGACTAGGCTATGCCTACACCTTC. Translation: CASSGLAGLGYAYTF.

The rearrangement links TRBV7-9 to TRBJ2-2; D may match TRBD1 or TRBD2 (5 bases each). The ends were cut back, 3 bases at V and 6 bases at J, with 8 bases in the middle. Germline V gene lookup returns CDR1 SEHNR and CDR2 FQNEAQ (reference sequence). The CDR3 has 13 residues. The CDR3 region is CASSLTGPGELFF. CDR3 nucleotide sequence: TGTGCCAGCAGCTTGACGGGGCCCGGGGAGCTGTTTTTT.

The chain employs TRBV28 and TRBJ2-1, with 8 bases aligning to TRBD2. The CDR3 has 13 amino acids. The V gene end was trimmed by 6 bases and the J gene end by 8 bases; junction bases not matched to a gene: 6. Germline V CDR1 and CDR2: MDHEN, SYDVKM. The chain's CDR3 is CASRPGLAYEQFF. DNA for the CDR3: TGTGCCAGCAGACCAGGACTAGCCTATGAGCAGTTCTTC.

This clonotype was seen repeatedly, ten times or more. The rearrangement uses TRBV19 and TRBJ2-7; 7 nucleotides line up with TRBD2. There are 16 residues in the CDR3. Germline lookup yields CDR1 LNHDA and CDR2 SQIVND (reference sequence). V shed 0 bases, J shed 2 bases, and the junction held 7 bases outside the gene matches. CDR3 amino acids: CASSIDWRETPYEQYF. Here the CDR3 DNA reads TGTGCCAGTAGTATAGACTGGCGGGAGACCCCCTACGAGCAGTACTTC.

This clonotype was recorded many times. V and J are TRBV30 and TRBJ2-1; TRBD2 is a possible D gene (7 bases). There are 11 residues in the CDR3. The germline CDR1 and CDR2 sequences are GTSNPN and SVGIG (reference sequence). The ends were cut back, 5 bases at V and 10 bases at J, with 12 bases in the middle. In nucleotides, the CDR3 is TGTGCCTGGGGGAGGGGGGGGGAGCAGTTCTTC. Translating it yields CAWGRGGEQFF.

This clonotype was seen a few times. The chain couples TRBV24-1 to TRBJ1-1, with a weak D call TRBD1 (5 bases). Deletions cut 7 bases from V and 0 bases from J, with 14 bases between. Germline loops: CDR1 KGHDR, CDR2 SFDVKD. The CDR3 runs 15 residues. CDR3 sequence reads: CATRAGGAMNTEAFF. The CDR3 DNA reads TGTGCCACCAGAGCCGGAGGGGCCATGAACACTGAAGCTTTCTTT.

The V and J genes are TRBV20-1 and TRBJ1-1; a possible D gene is TRBD1 (5 bases). Trimming took 4 bases from V and 5 from J, leaving 17 bases between them. The CDR3 length is 14 residues. Per germline, CDR1 DFQATT and CDR2 SNEGSKA (reference sequence). CDR3 sequence: CSAKVQEARTEAFF. The CDR3 region has the DNA TGCAGTGCTAAAGTACAGGAGGCGAGGACTGAAGCTTTCTTT.

This clonotype was picked up many times. The J gene is TRBJ1-6, the V gene TRBV19; D unclear. CDR1 and CDR2 from the germline V gene are LNHDA and SQIVND (reference sequence). The CDR3 consists of 15 residues. The germline V and J ends were trimmed by 7 bases and 0 bases, with 10 bases remaining between them. The CDR3 sequence is CASKAGSSYNSPLHF. Written as DNA, the CDR3 is TGTGCCAGTAAAGCCGGCAGCTCCTATAATTCACCCCTCCACTTT.

The rearrangement links TRBV11-2 to TRBJ2-3; TRBD2 matches 7 bases. CDR3 length equals 17 residues. CDR1 and CDR2 (germline): SGHAT, FQNNGV. J lost 1 base, V lost 10 bases, and 17 bases had no gene match. CDR3 DNA sequence: TGTGCCACCCTCCGGCGGGAGAGGGGTAGTGGCACAGATACGCAGTATTTT. The encoded protein is CATLRRERGSGTDTQYF.

This clonotype occurred many times. The chain is built from TRBV7-3 and TRBJ2-1, with 14 bases that match TRBD2. V was pared by 5 bases and J by 5 bases, with 2 bases of the junction left unmatched. The CDR3 loop spans 15 amino acids. CDR1 and CDR2 (germline): SGHTA, FQGTGA. The CDR3 region is CASSRGLAGDNEQFF. The CDR3 DNA is TGTGCCAGCAGCCGGGGACTAGCGGGAGACAATGAGCAGTTCTTC.

This chain uses TRBV28 with TRBJ2-7, with no clear D. CDR3 length: 11 amino acids. Trimming removed 9 bases at V and 1 base at J, with 7 bases between. Germline loops: CDR1 MDHEN, CDR2 SYDVKM. The CDR3 sequence: CASRISYEQYF. The CDR3 DNA sequence: TGTGCCAGTCGAATTTCCTACGAGCAGTACTTC.

This clonotype was recorded many times. V usage is TRBV10-3 and J usage is TRBJ2-1; 12 bases align to TRBD2. Germline V lookup: CDR1 ENHRY, CDR2 SYGVKD. With V trimmed by 2 bases and J by 7 bases, 3 bases remained unmatched. This CDR3 is built from 15 residues. The CDR3 DNA sequence: TGTGCCATCAGTGAGGGACTAGCGGGACAAAATGAGCAGTTCTTC. This gives the protein CAISEGLAGQNEQFF.